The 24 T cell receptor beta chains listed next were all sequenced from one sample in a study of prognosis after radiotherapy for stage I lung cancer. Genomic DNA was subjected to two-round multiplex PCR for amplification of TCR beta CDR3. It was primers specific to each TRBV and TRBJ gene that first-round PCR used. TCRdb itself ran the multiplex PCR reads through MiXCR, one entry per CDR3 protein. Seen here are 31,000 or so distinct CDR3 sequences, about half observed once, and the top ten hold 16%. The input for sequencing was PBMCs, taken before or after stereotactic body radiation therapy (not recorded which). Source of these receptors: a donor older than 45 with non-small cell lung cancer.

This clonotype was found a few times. The chain's CDR3 is CASSSCGYTDTQYF. For the CDR3, the DNA is TGTGCCAGCAGCTCATGTGGTTACACAGATACGCAGTATTTT. The chain is built from TRBV7-2 and TRBJ2-3; D unresolved. The CDR3 sequence is 14 residues long. Germline V CDR1 and CDR2: SGHTA, FQGNSA. V was pared by 4 bases and J by 2 bases, with 10 bases between.

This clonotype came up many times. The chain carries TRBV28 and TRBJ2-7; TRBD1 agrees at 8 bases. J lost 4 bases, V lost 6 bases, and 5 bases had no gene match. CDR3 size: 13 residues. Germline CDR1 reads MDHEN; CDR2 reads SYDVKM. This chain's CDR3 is CASRDRATYEQYF. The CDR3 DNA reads TGTGCCAGCAGGGACAGGGCTACATACGAGCAGTACTTC.

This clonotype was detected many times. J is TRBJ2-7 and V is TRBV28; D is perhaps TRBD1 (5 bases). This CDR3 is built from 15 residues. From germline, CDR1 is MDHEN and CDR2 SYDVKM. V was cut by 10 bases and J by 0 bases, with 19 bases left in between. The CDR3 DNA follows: TGTGCCACCTCCAATGGGGCGGAGAGCTCCTACGAGCAGTACTTC. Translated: CATSNGAESSYEQYF.

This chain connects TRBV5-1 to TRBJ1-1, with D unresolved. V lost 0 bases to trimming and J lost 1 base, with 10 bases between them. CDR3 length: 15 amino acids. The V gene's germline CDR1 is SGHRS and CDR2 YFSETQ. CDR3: CASSLGLSGNTEAFF. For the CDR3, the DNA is TGCGCCAGCAGCTTGGGGCTCTCGGGGAACACTGAAGCTTTCTTT.

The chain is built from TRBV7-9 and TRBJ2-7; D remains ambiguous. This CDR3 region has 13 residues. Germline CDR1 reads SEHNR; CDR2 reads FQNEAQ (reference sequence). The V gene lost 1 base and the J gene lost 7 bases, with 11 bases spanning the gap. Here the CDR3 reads CASSLGVPVEQYF. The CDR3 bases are TGTGCCAGCAGCTTAGGGGTCCCCGTGGAGCAGTACTTC.

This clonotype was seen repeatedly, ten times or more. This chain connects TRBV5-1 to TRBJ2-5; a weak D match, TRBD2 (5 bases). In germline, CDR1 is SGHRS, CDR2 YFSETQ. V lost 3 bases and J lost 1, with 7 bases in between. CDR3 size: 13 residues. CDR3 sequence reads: CASSSRGQETQYF. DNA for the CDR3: TGCGCCAGCAGCTCACGGGGCCAAGAGACCCAGTACTTC.

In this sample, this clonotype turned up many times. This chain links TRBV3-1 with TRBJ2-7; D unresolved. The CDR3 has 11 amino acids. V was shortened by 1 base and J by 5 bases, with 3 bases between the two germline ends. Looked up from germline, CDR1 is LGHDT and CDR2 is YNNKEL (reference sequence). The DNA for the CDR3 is TGTGCCAGCAGCCAAGTAAACGAGCAGTACTTC. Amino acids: CASSQVNEQYF.

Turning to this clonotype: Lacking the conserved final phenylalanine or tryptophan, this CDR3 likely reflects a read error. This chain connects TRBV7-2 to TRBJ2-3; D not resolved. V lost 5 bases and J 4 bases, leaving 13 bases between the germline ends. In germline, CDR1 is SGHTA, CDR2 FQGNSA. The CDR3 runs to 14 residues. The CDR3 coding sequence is TGTGCCAGCAGCCTAACTCGGTTTCCAGATACGCAGTATTTG. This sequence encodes CASSLTRFPDTQYL.

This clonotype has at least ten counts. CDR3 sequence: CASIADGNYNEQFF. CDR3 coding DNA: TGTGCCAGCATAGCTGACGGGAACTACAATGAGCAGTTCTTC. The chain joins TRBV7-2 to TRBJ2-1, with TRBD2 as a possible D gene (5 bases). This CDR3 comprises 14 residues. Germline V gene lookup returns CDR1 SGHTA and CDR2 FQGNSA. V was clipped by 7 bases and J by 3 bases, with 13 bases between them.

The CDR3 region is CAWSVSGNEQYF. CDR3 in DNA: TGTGCCTGGAGTGTGTCAGGAAACGAGCAGTACTTC. The V call is TRBV30, the J call TRBJ2-7; D call uncertain. The germline V gene has CDR1 GTSNPN and CDR2 SVGIG (reference sequence). This CDR3 has 12 residues. V dropped 0 bases and J dropped 5 bases, with 8 bases sitting between them.

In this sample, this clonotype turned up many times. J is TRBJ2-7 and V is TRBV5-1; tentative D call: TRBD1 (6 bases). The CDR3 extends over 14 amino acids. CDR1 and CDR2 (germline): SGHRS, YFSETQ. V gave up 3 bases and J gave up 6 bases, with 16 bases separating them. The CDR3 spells CASSSSSGQIEQYF. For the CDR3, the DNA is TGCGCCAGCAGCTCCTCCTCTGGACAGATCGAGCAGTACTTC.

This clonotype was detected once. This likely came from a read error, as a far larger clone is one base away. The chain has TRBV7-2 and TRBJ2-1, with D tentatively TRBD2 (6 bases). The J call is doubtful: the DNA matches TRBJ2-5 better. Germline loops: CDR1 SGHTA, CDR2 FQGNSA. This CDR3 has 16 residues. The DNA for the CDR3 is TGTGCCAGCAGCTCCGCCTCCACGGTAGGGAGGGAGACCCAGTACTTC. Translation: CASSSASTVGRETQYF.

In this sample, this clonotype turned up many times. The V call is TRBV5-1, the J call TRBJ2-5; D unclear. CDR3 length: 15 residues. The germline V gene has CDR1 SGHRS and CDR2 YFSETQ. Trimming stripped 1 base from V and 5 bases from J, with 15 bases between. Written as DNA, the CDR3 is TGCGCCAGCAGCTTGAGTCTGTTATTATTGGAGACCCAGTACTTC. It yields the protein CASSLSLLLLETQYF.

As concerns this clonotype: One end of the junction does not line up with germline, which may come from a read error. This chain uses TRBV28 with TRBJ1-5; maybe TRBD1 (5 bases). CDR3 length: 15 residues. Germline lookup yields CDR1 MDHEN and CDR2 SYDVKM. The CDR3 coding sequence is TGTGCCAGCAGTTTAGGAGGGGTTGAGAGTCAGCACCAGCATTTT. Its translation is CASSLGGVESQHQHF. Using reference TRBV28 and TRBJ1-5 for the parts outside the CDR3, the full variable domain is DVKVTQSSRYLVKRTGEKVFLECVQDMDHENMFWYRQDPGLGLRLIYFSYDVKMKEKGDIPEGYSVSREKKERFSLILESASTNQTSMYLCASSLGGVESQHQHFGDGTRLSIL.

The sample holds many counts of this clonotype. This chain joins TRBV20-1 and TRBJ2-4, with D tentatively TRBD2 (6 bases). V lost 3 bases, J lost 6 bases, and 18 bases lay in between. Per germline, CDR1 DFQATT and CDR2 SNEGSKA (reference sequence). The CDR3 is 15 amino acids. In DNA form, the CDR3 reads TGCAGTGCTAGCTCTCTGGACTACCGAGGAAACATTCAGTACTTC. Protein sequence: CSASSLDYRGNIQYF.

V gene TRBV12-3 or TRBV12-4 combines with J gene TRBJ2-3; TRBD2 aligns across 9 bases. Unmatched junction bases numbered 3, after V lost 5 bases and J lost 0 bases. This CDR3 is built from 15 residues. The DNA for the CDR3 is TGTGCCAGCAGTCCACTAGCGGGCAGCACAGATACGCAGTATTTT. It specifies CASSPLAGSTDTQYF.

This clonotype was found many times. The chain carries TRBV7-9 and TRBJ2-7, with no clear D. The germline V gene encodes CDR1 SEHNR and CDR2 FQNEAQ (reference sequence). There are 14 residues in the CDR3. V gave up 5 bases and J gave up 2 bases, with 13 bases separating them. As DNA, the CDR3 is TGTGCCAGCAGCCCCAAGGACCGGGCCTACGAGCAGTACTTC. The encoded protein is CASSPKDRAYEQYF.

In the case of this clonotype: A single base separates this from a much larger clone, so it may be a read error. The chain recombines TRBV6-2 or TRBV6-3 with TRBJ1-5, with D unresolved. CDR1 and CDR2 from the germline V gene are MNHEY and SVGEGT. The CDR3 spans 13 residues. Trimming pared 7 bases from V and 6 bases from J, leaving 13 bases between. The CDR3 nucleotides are TGTGCCAGCATCCCCGTCCGGTCTCAGCCCCAGCATTTT. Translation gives CASIPVRSQPQHF.

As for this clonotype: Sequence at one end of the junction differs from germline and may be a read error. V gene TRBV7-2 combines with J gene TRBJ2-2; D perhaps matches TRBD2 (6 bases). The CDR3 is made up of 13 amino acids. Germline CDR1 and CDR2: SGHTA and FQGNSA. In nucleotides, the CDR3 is TGTTCCAGCAGGAGGGTGAACACCGTGGAGCTGTTTTTT. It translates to CSSRRVNTVELFF.

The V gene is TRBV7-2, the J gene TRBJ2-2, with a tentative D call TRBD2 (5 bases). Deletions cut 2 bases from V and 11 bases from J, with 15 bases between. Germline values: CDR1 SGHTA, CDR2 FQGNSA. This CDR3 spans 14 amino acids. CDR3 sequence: CASSLWELDGELFF. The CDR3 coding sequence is TGTGCCAGCAGCTTATGGGAGTTGGACGGTGAGCTGTTTTTT.

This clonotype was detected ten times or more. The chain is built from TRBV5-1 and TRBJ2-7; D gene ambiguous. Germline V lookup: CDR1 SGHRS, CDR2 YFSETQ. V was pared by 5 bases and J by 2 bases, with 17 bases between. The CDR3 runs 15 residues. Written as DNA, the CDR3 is TGCGCCAGCAGGAACCTGCTCAAATCAACCTACGAGCAGTACTTC. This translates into CASRNLLKSTYEQYF.

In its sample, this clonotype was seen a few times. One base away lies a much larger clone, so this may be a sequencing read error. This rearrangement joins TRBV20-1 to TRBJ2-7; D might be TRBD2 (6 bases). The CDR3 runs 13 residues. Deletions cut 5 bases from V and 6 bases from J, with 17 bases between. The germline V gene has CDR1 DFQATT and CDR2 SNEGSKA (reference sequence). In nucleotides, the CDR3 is TGCAGTGCTCCCATAACGGGAGTAGCCGAGCAGTACTTC. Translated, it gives CSAPITGVAEQYF.

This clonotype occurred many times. The DNA for the CDR3 is TGCGCCAGCAGCTTGGGGGGACGAGAGACCCAGTACTTC. Translated, it gives CASSLGGRETQYF. The J gene is TRBJ2-5, the V gene TRBV5-1; D could derive from TRBD1 or TRBD2 (5 bases each). V shed 0 bases and J shed 4 bases, with 7 bases lying between them. CDR3 size: 13 residues. The germline gives CDR1 SGHRS, CDR2 YFSETQ.

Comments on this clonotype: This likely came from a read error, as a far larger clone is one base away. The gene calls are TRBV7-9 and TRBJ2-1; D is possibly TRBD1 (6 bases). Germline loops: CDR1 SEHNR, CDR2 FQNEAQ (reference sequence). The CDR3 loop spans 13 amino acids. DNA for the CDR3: TGTGCCAGCAGCTCGGGACACAACAATGAGCAGTTGTTC. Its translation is CASSSGHNNEQLF.